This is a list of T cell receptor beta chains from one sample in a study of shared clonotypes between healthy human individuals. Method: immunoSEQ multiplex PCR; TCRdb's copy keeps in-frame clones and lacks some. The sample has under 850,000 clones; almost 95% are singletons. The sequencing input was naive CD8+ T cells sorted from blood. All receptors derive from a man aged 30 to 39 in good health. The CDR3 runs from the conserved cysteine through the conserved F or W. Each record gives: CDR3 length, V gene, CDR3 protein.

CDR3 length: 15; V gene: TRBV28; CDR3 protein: CASSFQREYSYEQYF
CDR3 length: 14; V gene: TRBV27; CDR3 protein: CASSFSGGNYGYTF
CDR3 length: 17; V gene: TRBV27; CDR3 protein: CASRSSGQGLENTEAFF
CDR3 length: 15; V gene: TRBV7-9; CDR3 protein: CASSFDRGLNTEAFF
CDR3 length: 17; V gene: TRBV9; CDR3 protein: CASSVNRGKGSYNEQFF
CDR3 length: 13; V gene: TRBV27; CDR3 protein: CASGWGLQETQYF
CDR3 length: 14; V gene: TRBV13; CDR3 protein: CASSLGGSQETQYF
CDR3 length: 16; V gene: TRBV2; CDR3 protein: CASSPRDRGLNGELFF
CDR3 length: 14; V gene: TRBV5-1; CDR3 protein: CASSLAGIPNEQYF
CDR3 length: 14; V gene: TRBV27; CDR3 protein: CASSRGGKQETQYF
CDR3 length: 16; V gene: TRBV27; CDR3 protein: CASSSLPRGPGNTIYF
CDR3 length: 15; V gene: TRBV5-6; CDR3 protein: CASSVEAGLKETQYF
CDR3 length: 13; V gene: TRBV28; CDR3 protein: CASSLTGGTEAFF
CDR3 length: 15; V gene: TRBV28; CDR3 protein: CASSLGDRKGGELFF
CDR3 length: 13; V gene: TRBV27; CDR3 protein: CASREQGPDEQFF
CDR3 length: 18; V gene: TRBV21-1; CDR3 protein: CASSKVKSGDANTGELFF
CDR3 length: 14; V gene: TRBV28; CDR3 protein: CASSLLGTGNEQFF
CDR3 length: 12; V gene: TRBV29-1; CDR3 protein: CSVGTSTYEQYF
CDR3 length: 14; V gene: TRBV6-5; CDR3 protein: CASRKGLASGELFF
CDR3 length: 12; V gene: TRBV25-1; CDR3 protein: CASSELGNEQFF
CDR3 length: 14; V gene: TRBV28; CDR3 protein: CASSLHLAGSEQYF
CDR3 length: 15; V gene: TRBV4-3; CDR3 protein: CASSQDRGLSNEQFF
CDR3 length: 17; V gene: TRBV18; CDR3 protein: CASSPPQFGGIGETQYF
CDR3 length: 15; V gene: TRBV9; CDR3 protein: CASSVAGTGYNEQFF
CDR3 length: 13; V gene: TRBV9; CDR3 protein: CASSVVQNTEAFF
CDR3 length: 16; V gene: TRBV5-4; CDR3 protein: CASLERGKSSYNEQFF
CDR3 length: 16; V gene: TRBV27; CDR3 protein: CASSHISSGGADTQYF
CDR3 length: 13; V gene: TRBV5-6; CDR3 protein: CATRDTSNYGYTF
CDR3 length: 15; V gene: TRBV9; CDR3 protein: CASNVAGTSRNEQFF
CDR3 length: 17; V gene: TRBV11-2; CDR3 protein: CASSLDIERELADTQYF
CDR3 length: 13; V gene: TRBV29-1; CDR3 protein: CSVRTDGGQPQHF
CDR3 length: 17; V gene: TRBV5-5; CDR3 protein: CASSYRGQVLNTGELFF
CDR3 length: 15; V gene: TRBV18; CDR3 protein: CASSPPERVGGEQYF
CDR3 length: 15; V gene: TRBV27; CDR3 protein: CASRGGLAGAHEQYF
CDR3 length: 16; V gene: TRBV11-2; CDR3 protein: CASSLDYVAGDNEQFF
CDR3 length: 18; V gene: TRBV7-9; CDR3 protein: CASSSIGTSGRVYNEQFF
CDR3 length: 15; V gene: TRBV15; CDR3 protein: CATSSRLAGRLGQYF
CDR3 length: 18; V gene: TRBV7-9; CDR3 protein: CASSGLAGETTSTDTQYF
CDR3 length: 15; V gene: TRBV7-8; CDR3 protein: CASTLTSGTLHEQFF